These T cell receptor beta chains were read from a single sample in a study of cytomegalovirus exposure and HLA in healthy donors. Measured with immunoSEQ multiplex PCR; TCRdb has only the in-frame clones, and not every one. The table has some 140,000 clones, about 80% seen once; the top ten hold roughly 2.3%. The sequenced sample consisted of PBMCs. The receptors here all came from a man aged 30 to 45 in good health and CMV-seronegative. Each CDR3 is given with its conserved first and last residue. The D gene is left open where the match is weak. Only some rows state a clone size, as once, few, many or a class for expanded clones.

V,size,J,D,CDR3,DNA
TRBV30,-,TRBJ1-3,TRBD1,CASDAGGLSSGNTIYF,TGTGCCTCCGACGCAGGGGGCCTTAGCTCTGGAAACACCATATATTTT
TRBV5-1,-,TRBJ1-5,-,CASSLGVAGASNQPQHF,TGCGCCAGCAGCTTGGGGGTCGCGGGGGCGAGCAATCAGCCCCAGCATTTT
TRBV9,-,TRBJ2-7,TRBD2,CASSVALAGSADLQEQYF,TGTGCCAGCAGCGTAGCACTAGCGGGATCGGCAGATCTACAAGAGCAGTACTTC
TRBV21-1,-,TRBJ2-1,-,CASSRARTEYNEQFF,TGTGCCAGCAGCAGAGCCCGGACAGAGTACAATGAGCAGTTCTTC
TRBV5-1,-,TRBJ2-1,TRBD2,CASSLSLAGGGTYNEQFF,TGCGCCAGCAGCTTGAGTCTAGCGGGAGGAGGGACCTACAATGAGCAGTTCTTC
TRBV19,-,TRBJ2-7,-,CASSIEARSYEQYF,TGTGCCAGTAGTATAGAGGCCAGATCCTACGAGCAGTACTTC
TRBV18,-,TRBJ1-3,TRBD1,CASSPDRGISGNTIYF,TGTGCCAGCTCACCCGACAGGGGGATCTCTGGAAACACCATATATTTT
TRBV19,few,TRBJ2-6,-,CASTYTAGANVLTF,TGTGCCAGTACCTATACAGCCGGGGCCAACGTCCTGACTTTC
TRBV19,-,TRBJ1-1,-,CASSIGRGNTEAFF,TGTGCCAGTAGTATAGGGAGGGGTAACACTGAAGCTTTCTTT
TRBV5-4,-,TRBJ2-5,-,CASGQGETQYF,TGTGCCAGCGGACAAGGGGAGACCCAGTACTTC
TRBV25-1,-,TRBJ1-1,TRBD1,CASLGQGNTEAFF,TGTGCCAGCCTGGGACAGGGGAACACTGAAGCTTTCTTT
TRBV30,-,TRBJ2-1,-,CAWSVRGSLPPLF,TGTGCCTGGAGTGTACGGGGGTCCCTTCCCCCCCTCTTC
TRBV4-3,-,TRBJ2-1,-,CASSQDRGTPRGEQFF,TGCGCCAGCAGCCAAGATAGAGGGACTCCTCGGGGTGAGCAGTTCTTC
TRBV18,-,TRBJ1-3,-,CASSSQGPQTRNTIYF,TGTGCCAGCTCTTCCCAGGGGCCACAAACAAGAAACACCATATATTTT
TRBV15,-,TRBJ1-1,TRBD1,CATSRFDRGKAFF,TGTGCCACCAGCAGATTTGACAGGGGCAAAGCTTTCTTT
TRBV5-4,-,TRBJ2-5,TRBD2,CASSYLSGRGGETQYF,TGTGCCAGCAGCTACCTTAGCGGGAGGGGGGGGGAGACCCAGTACTTC
TRBV5-1,-,TRBJ2-7,-,CASSLLTSSYEQYF,TGCGCCAGCAGCTTGTTAACAAGCTCCTACGAGCAGTACTTC
TRBV18,once,TRBJ1-3,-,CASSPEQSSGNTIYF,TGTGCCAGCTCACCGGAACAGAGCTCTGGAAACACCATATATTTT
TRBV15,-,TRBJ1-1,-,CATSRDQWNTEAFF,TGTGCCACCAGCAGAGATCAATGGAACACTGAAGCTTTCTTT
TRBV6-5,few,TRBJ2-7,-,CASSLRQGSEQYF,TGTGCCAGCAGTTTACGGCAGGGTAGCGAGCAGTACTTC
TRBV5-6,-,TRBJ1-2,-,CASSYWGGHGYTF,TGTGCCAGCAGCTACTGGGGAGGGCATGGCTACACCTTC
TRBV19,-,TRBJ2-3,-,CASSFRDTTDTQYF,TGTGCCAGTAGTTTCCGGGACACCACAGATACGCAGTATTTT
TRBV20-1,-,TRBJ1-1,TRBD1,CSALTGVEAFF,TGCAGTGCTCTGACAGGGGTTGAAGCTTTCTTT